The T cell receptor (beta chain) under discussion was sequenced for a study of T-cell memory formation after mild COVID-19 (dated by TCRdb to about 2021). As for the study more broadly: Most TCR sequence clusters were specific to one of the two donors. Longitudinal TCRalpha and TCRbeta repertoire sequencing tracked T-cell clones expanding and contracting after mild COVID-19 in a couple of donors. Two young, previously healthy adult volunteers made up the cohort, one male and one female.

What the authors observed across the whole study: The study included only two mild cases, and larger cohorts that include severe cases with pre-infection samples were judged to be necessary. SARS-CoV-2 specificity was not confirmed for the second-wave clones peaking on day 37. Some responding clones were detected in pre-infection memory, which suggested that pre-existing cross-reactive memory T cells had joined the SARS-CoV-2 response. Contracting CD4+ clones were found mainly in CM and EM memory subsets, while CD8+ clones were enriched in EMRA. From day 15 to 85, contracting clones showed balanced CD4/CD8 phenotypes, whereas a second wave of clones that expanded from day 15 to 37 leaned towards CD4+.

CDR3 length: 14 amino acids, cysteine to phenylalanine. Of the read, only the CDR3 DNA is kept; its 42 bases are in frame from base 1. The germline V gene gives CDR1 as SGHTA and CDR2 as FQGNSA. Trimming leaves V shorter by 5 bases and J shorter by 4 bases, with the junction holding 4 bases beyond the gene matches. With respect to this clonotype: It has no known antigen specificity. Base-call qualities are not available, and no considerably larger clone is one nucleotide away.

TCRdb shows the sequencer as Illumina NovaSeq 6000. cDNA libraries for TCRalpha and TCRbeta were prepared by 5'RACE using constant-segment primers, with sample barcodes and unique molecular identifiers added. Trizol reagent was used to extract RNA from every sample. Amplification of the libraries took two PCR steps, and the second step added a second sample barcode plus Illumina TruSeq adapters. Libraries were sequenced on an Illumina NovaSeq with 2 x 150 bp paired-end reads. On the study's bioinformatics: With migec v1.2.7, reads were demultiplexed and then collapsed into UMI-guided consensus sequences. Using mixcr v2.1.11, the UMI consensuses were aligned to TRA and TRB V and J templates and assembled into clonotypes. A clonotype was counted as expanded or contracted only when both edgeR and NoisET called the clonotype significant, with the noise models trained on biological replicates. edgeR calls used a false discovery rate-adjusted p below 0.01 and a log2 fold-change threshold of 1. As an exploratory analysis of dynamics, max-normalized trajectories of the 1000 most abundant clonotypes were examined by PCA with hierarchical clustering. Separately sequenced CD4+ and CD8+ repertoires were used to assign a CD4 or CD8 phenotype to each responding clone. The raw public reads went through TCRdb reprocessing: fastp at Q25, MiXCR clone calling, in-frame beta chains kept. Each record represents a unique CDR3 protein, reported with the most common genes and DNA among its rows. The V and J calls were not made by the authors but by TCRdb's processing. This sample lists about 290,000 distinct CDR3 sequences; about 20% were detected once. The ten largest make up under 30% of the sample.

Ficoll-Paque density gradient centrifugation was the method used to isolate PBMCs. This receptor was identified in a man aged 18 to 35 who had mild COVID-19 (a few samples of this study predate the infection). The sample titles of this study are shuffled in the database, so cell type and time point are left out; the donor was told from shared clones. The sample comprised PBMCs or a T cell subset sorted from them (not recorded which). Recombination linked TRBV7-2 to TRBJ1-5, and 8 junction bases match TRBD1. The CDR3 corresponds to CASSTQGGNQPQHF. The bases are TGTGCCAGCAGCACACAGGGGGGGAATCAGCCCCAGCATTTT.